This TCR beta chain was captured by sequencing in a study of identical twins. TCRdb processed the 5' RACE reads anew with MiXCR; each CDR3 protein has one entry. The table includes roughly 1.6 million distinct CDR3 sequences, less than 35% detected once. This CDR3 contains 14 residues. Germline CDR1 is SGHRS and CDR2 is YFSETQ. V shed 0 bases and J shed 4 bases, with 9 bases lying between them. This chain joins TRBV5-1 and TRBJ2-3; D unclear. The sequencing sample was made of cord blood. The sequence was collected from a newborn girl in good health. For the CDR3, the DNA is TGCGCCAGCAGCTTGGTGGGATACCCAGATACGCAGTATTTT. Its translation: CASSLVGYPDTQYF.